Listed here are 23 T cell receptor beta chains from one sample, sequenced in a study of blood T cell repertoires in COVID-19 (dated by TCRdb to between 2020 and 2021). Receptors were amplified or captured by the immunoSEQ multiplex PCR assay. The source is immuneACCESS, and TCRdb retained only in-frame sequences with V and J called. Part of the clones is not carried over; for the studies checked, unresolved V genes explain less than half of this, and the remainder is unexplained. The table for this sample lists 380,000 or so clones; 75% to 90% of them were counted only once. The ten largest clones capture just over 7% of the sample. The sequenced sample consisted of peripheral blood. These receptors were collected from a woman aged 55-70 years with COVID-19, enrolled during active disease.

This clone has only one observation. The V gene is TRBV6-2 or TRBV6-3, the J gene TRBJ1-2; TRBD1 agrees at 8 bases. With 5 bases clipped from V and 8 bases from J, the junction kept 7 bases outside the gene matches. The CDR3 extends over 13 amino acids. Germline V gene sequence: CDR1 MNHEY, CDR2 SVGEGT. The CDR3 here is CASSPQGVEGYTF. CDR3 DNA: TGTGCCAGCAGTCCACAGGGGGTGGAAGGCTACACCTTC.

Only one count was recorded for this clone. J is TRBJ1-2 and V is TRBV9, with unresolved D. The CDR3 length is 12 residues. Germline-derived CDR1 and CDR2 are SGDLS and YYNGEE. Between the trimmed V and J ends, which lost 3 bases and 6 bases, there was a span of 9 bases. CDR3 DNA: TGTGCCAGCAGCGGGCAGGAACATGGCTACACCTTC. Its protein product is CASSGQEHGYTF.

The V and J genes are TRBV5-1 and TRBJ2-3; TRBD2 agrees at 10 bases. Germline trimming cut 0 bases from V and 4 bases from J; bases unmatched to any gene: 5. Germline V gene lookup returns CDR1 SGHRS and CDR2 YFSETQ. The CDR3 is made up of 16 amino acids. The CDR3 loop reads CASSLAAGGRPDTQYF. CDR3 sequence (DNA): TGCGCCAGCAGCTTGGCAGCGGGGGGGCGGCCAGATACGCAGTATTTT. The variable domain in full, with the rest retrieved from reference TRBV5-1 and TRBJ2-3, is KAGVTQTPRYLIKTRGQQVTLSCSPISGHRSVSWYQQTPGQGLQFLFEYFSETQRNKGNFPGRFSGRQFSNSRSEMNVSTLELGDSALYLCASSLAAGGRPDTQYFGPGTRLTVL.

The chain employs TRBV9 and TRBJ2-1, with D perhaps TRBD1 (5 bases). Germline V gene data show CDR1 as SGDLS and CDR2 as YYNGEE. This CDR3 spans 13 amino acids. V lost 3 bases and J lost 4, with 8 bases in between. CDR3 protein: CASSAGFYNEQFF. CDR3 DNA: TGTGCCAGCAGCGCAGGGTTTTACAATGAGCAGTTCTTC.

This clone was detected once. The V and J genes are TRBV12-3 or TRBV12-4 and TRBJ1-2; 10 nucleotides match TRBD1. There are 13 residues in the CDR3. V trimming: 6 bases; J trimming: 5 bases; junction bases outside the gene matches: 3. The CDR3 region is CASRDRGGYGYTF. Here the CDR3 DNA reads TGTGCCAGCAGGGACAGGGGGGGGTATGGCTACACCTTC.

The gene calls are TRBV7-3 and TRBJ2-6; 10 bases are shared with TRBD1. CDR1 is SGHTA, CDR2 FQGTGA, per germline. V gave up 5 bases and J gave up 3 bases; unmatched junction bases: 7. This CDR3 has 17 amino acids. In nucleotides, the CDR3 is TGTGCCAGCAGCCCAGGGACAGGGGACGGTGGGGCCAACGTCCTGACTTTC. This encodes CASSPGTGDGGANVLTF. The variable domain in full, with the rest retrieved from reference TRBV7-3 and TRBJ2-6, is GAGVSQTPSNKVTEKGKYVELRCDPISGHTALYWYRQSLGQGPEFLIYFQGTGAADDSGLPNDRFFAVRPEGSVSTLKIQRTERGDSAVYLCASSPGTGDGGANVLTFGAGSRLTVL.

The chain joins TRBV9 to TRBJ2-3; TRBD2 is a possible D gene (5 bases). Trimming cost V 7 bases and J 0 bases, with 15 bases left between them. This CDR3 comprises 15 residues. Germline V lookup: CDR1 SGDLS, CDR2 YYNGEE. In nucleotides, the CDR3 is TGTGCCAGCGGAGGCCTAGGGCGAAGCACAGATACGCAGTATTTT. This gives the protein CASGGLGRSTDTQYF.

CDR3 loop: CASSLQGYKTEAFF. In DNA form, the CDR3 reads TGTGCCAGCAGCTTACAGGGGTATAAGACTGAAGCTTTCTTT. V usage is TRBV5-4 and J usage is TRBJ1-1, with 7 bases that match TRBD1. Germline loops: CDR1 SGHNT, CDR2 YYREEE (reference sequence). J lost 5 bases, V lost 2 bases, and 6 bases had no gene match. This CDR3 comprises 14 residues.

In this sample, this clone turned up a few times. The chain uses TRBV18 and TRBJ2-2, with 10 nucleotides matching TRBD2. The CDR3 totals 19 residues. V shed 0 bases, J shed 1 base, and the junction held 8 bases outside the gene matches. Germline assignment: CDR1 KGHSH and CDR2 LQKENI. The CDR3 nucleotides read TGTGCCAGCTCACCACCGCGGCTAGCGGGGGCCAAGAACACCGGGGAGCTGTTTTTT. Translating gives CASSPPRLAGAKNTGELFF.

The CDR3 DNA follows: TGCGCCAGCAGCGTAGCGCTGACCTCCTACAATGAGCAGTTCTTC. Encoded protein: CASSVALTSYNEQFF. V gene TRBV4-1 combines with J gene TRBJ2-1; possible D gene TRBD2, 5 bases. Germline V gives CDR1 MGHRA, CDR2 YSYEKL. V lost 5 bases and J 0 bases, leaving 11 bases between the germline ends. This CDR3 comprises 15 residues.

The gene calls are TRBV25-1 and TRBJ2-1, with a weak D call TRBD2 (6 bases). CDR3 length: 15 amino acids. CDR1 and CDR2 (germline): MGHDK, SYGVNS. Trimming removed 1 base from V and 5 bases from J, with 12 bases in between. The CDR3 protein is CASSESGSSDNEQFF. Written as DNA, the CDR3 is TGTGCCAGCAGTGAATCCGGGTCTAGCGACAATGAGCAGTTCTTC.

The genes are TRBV5-4 and TRBJ2-3; no clear D. Germline V gives CDR1 SGHNT, CDR2 YYREEE (reference sequence). This CDR3 has 14 residues. V was shortened by 2 bases and J by 3 bases, with 10 bases between the two germline ends. The CDR3 DNA reads TGTGCCAGCAGCTTCGGTGGTAGAACAGATACGCAGTATTTT. This sequence encodes CASSFGGRTDTQYF.

This clone has a count of ten or more. The chain uses TRBV5-1 and TRBJ2-7, with a tentative D call TRBD1 (5 bases). Germline CDR1 and CDR2: SGHRS and YFSETQ. The CDR3 totals 12 residues. The V end was cut by 4 bases, the J end by 3 bases, with 8 bases between. The CDR3 spells CASSPQGYEQYF. CDR3 in DNA: TGCGCCAGCAGCCCTCAGGGCTACGAGCAGTACTTC.

V is TRBV9 and J is TRBJ2-7; TRBD1 might be the D (5 bases). Deletions cut 3 bases from V and 3 bases from J, with 10 bases between. CDR1 is SGDLS and CDR2 is YYNGEE in the germline V gene. This CDR3 has 13 amino acids. In nucleotides, the CDR3 is TGTGCCAGCAGCGCAGGGAACGGCTACGAGCAGTACTTC. Protein sequence: CASSAGNGYEQYF. Filled out from reference TRBV9 and TRBJ2-7, the complete variable domain reads DSGVTQTPKHLITATGQRVTLRCSPRSGDLSVYWYQQSLDQGLQFLIQYYNGEERAKGNILERFSAQQFPDLHSELNLSSLELGDSALYFCASSAGNGYEQYFGPGTRLTVT.

The chain employs TRBV5-4 and TRBJ1-2, with D perhaps matching TRBD1 (6 bases). Trimming shortened V by 5 bases and J by 2 bases, and 19 bases separated the two germline ends. The CDR3 length is 16 residues. Germline lookup yields CDR1 SGHNT and CDR2 YYREEE (reference sequence). CDR3 region: CASRRTSGTPNYGYTF. The CDR3 DNA is TGTGCCAGCAGACGAACTTCCGGGACACCGAACTATGGCTACACCTTC.

The rearrangement links TRBV11-2 to TRBJ2-1; possible D gene TRBD2, 6 bases. Germline CDR1 and CDR2: SGHAT and FQNNGV. V lost 8 bases and J lost 8, with 16 bases in between. CDR3 length: 13 amino acids. CDR3 sequence (DNA): TGTGCCAGCGCCGCGGGGCCGGGCTATGAGCAGTTCTTC. Its protein product is CASAAGPGYEQFF.

This clone was seen a few times. This chain uses TRBV4-1 with TRBJ2-7; perhaps TRBD2 as D (5 bases). V was pared by 1 base and J by 0 bases, with 13 bases between. The CDR3 has 16 residues. Germline V lookup: CDR1 MGHRA, CDR2 YSYEKL. Written as DNA, the CDR3 is TGCGCCAGCAGCCAAGGACCGAGCGGAAGCTCCTACGAGCAGTACTTC. Translated, it gives CASSQGPSGSSYEQYF.

The J gene is TRBJ2-7, the V gene TRBV7-9; TRBD1 agrees at 7 bases. Trimming at V came to 1 base and at J to 6 bases, leaving 6 bases not matched to a gene. This CDR3 is 14 amino acids long. Germline loops: CDR1 SEHNR, CDR2 FQNEAQ (reference sequence). The DNA for the CDR3 is TGTGCCAGCAGCTTAGGGGGGACAGTTCCCGAGCAGTACTTC. This codes for CASSLGGTVPEQYF.

The chain combines TRBV7-9 with TRBJ1-2; 9 bases are shared with TRBD1. J gave up 7 bases and V 3 bases, and 9 bases lay outside the gene matches. Germline V gives CDR1 SEHNR, CDR2 FQNEAQ (reference sequence). The CDR3 is made up of 15 amino acids. For the CDR3, the DNA is TGTGCCAGCAGCTTCCCGTTAACAGGGGGCTCTGGCTACACCTTC. It specifies CASSFPLTGGSGYTF. Full variable domain (rest looked up from reference TRBV7-9 and TRBJ1-2): DTGVSQNPRHKITKRGQNVTFRCDPISEHNRLYWYRQTLGQGPEFLTYFQNEAQLEKSRLLSDRFSAERPKGSFSTLEIQRTEQGDSAMYLCASSFPLTGGSGYTFGSGTRLTVV.

The CDR3 region has the DNA TGTGCCAGCAGCGCATCGACAGGGTCCACTGAAGCTTTCTTT. It specifies CASSASTGSTEAFF. This chain uses TRBV9 with TRBJ1-1; 7 bases are shared with TRBD1. Per germline, CDR1 SGDLS and CDR2 YYNGEE. The CDR3 sequence is 14 residues long. Trimming took 3 bases from V and 4 from J; bases not matched to a gene: 6. The whole variable domain, filled in from reference TRBV9 and TRBJ1-1, reads DSGVTQTPKHLITATGQRVTLRCSPRSGDLSVYWYQQSLDQGLQFLIQYYNGEERAKGNILERFSAQQFPDLHSELNLSSLELGDSALYFCASSASTGSTEAFFGQGTRLTVV.

This clone has more than one count but fewer than ten. This chain joins TRBV30 and TRBJ2-2, with TRBD1 identical over 8 bases. The length of the CDR3 is 13 residues. Looked up from germline, CDR1 is GTSNPN and CDR2 is SVGIG (reference sequence). With 7 bases clipped from V and 4 bases from J, the junction kept 5 bases outside the gene matches. For the CDR3, the DNA is TGTGCCTCTGGACAGGGACCCACCGGGGAGCTGTTTTTT. Encoded protein: CASGQGPTGELFF.

The V and J genes are TRBV4-1 and TRBJ1-1, with D tentatively TRBD1 (6 bases). The CDR3 contains 12 residues. Germline V gene lookup returns CDR1 MGHRA and CDR2 YSYEKL. V shed 11 bases and J shed 5 bases, with 15 bases lying between them. CDR3 residues: CAGRGAGTEAFF. DNA for the CDR3: TGCGCCGGACGGGGGGCAGGTACTGAAGCTTTCTTT.

Of note for this clone: The identical CDR3 is also encoded by other nucleotide sequences in the sample. The rearrangement uses TRBV29-1 and TRBJ1-2; TRBD1 matches 9 bases. With V trimmed by 6 bases and J by 2 bases, 1 base remained unmatched. Per germline, CDR1 SQVTM and CDR2 ANQGSEA. CDR3 length equals 12 residues. The CDR3, as DNA: TGCAGCGTCGGGACAGGGAACTATGGCTACACCTTC. Its protein product is CSVGTGNYGYTF.